These T cell receptor beta chains were read from a single sample in a study of siplizumab effects on memory and regulatory T cells. Here immunoSEQ multiplex PCR was the method, and the copy in TCRdb shows in-frame clones only, minus some. The table includes roughly 100,000 clones, roughly 96% detected once. Sequencing used naive CD4+ T cells sorted from blood. The receptors were sampled from a human donor in good health. CDR3s include the opening cysteine and the closing phenylalanine or tryptophan. The order of the fields is clone size, J gene, D gene, V gene, CDR3 protein, CDR3 DNA. A D gene is named only where the DNA matches it firmly. Only part of the rows carry a size: once, few, many, or a class if the clone is expanded.

>NA|TRBJ2-7|TRBD1|TRBV29-1
CSVEAGGTYEQYF
TGCAGCGTTGAGGCAGGGGGTACCTACGAGCAGTACTTC
>few|TRBJ1-4|NA|TRBV7-9
CASSRGGATNEKLFF
TGTGCCAGCAGCCGCGGAGGAGCAACTAATGAAAAACTGTTTTTT
>NA|TRBJ2-1|NA|TRBV29-1
CSVDGGQFF
TGCAGCGTTGACGGGGGGCAGTTCTTC
>NA|TRBJ2-5|NA|TRBV4-1
CASSPSLTAGARETQYF
TGCGCCAGCAGCCCTTCACTTACCGCCGGGGCGCGGGAGACCCAGTACTTC
>NA|TRBJ1-3|NA|TRBV18
CASSPVQGSGNTIYF
TGTGCCAGCTCACCAGTACAGGGCTCTGGAAACACCATATATTTT
>NA|TRBJ1-6|TRBD1|TRBV4-1
CASSQDPGTGFSPLHF
TGCGCCAGCAGCCAAGACCCCGGGACAGGGTTTTCACCCCTCCACTTT
>NA|TRBJ2-5|NA|TRBV7-9
CASSLLGETQYF
TGTGCCAGCAGCTTATTAGGCGAGACCCAGTACTTC
>once|TRBJ2-2|NA|TRBV12-5
CASGTFAGELFF
TGTGCTAGTGGTACTTTCGCCGGGGAGCTGTTTTTT
>NA|TRBJ2-5|NA|TRBV5-4
CASSLDSEETQYF
TGTGCCAGCAGCTTGGACTCCGAAGAGACCCAGTACTTC
>NA|TRBJ2-6|NA|TRBV4-1
CASSQGTVLPSGANVLTF
TGCGCCAGCAGCCAAGGGACAGTTCTTCCCTCTGGGGCCAACGTCCTGACTTTC
>NA|TRBJ1-1|NA|TRBV6-1
CASTLGPTTEAFF
TGTGCCAGCACCCTGGGCCCTACCACTGAAGCTTTCTTT
>NA|TRBJ1-6|NA|TRBV30
CAWSPSDNSPLHF
TGTGCCTGGAGTCCATCCGATAATTCACCCCTCCACTTT
>NA|TRBJ2-3|TRBD2|TRBV6-1
CASSPSGATDTQYF
TGTGCCAGCAGTCCTAGCGGGGCCACAGATACGCAGTATTTT
>NA|TRBJ2-7|NA|TRBV6-1
CASAGVSSIRGQYF
TGTGCCAGTGCAGGGGTTTCATCCATCCGCGGGCAGTACTTC
>NA|TRBJ1-1|NA|TRBV7-3
CASSLQENTEAFF
TGTGCCAGCAGCTTACAGGAGAACACTGAAGCTTTCTTT
>NA|TRBJ2-7|TRBD2|TRBV9
CASSLAGASYEQYF
TGTGCCAGCAGCCTAGCGGGGGCCAGCTACGAGCAGTACTTC
>NA|TRBJ2-3|TRBD2|TRBV6-6
CASSPGISGGTDTQYF
TGTGCCAGCAGTCCTGGTATTAGCGGGGGTACAGATACGCAGTATTTT
>NA|TRBJ2-1|TRBD2|TRBV28
CASSLGGGYNEQFF
TGTGCCAGCAGTTTAGGGGGGGGATACAATGAGCAGTTCTTC
>NA|TRBJ1-1|NA|TRBV27
CASSFQGLRTEAFF
TGTGCCAGCAGTTTCCAGGGACTACGCACTGAAGCTTTCTTT
>NA|TRBJ1-2|TRBD1|TRBV5-4
CASSSGTGPYGYTF
TGTGCCAGCAGCAGTGGGACAGGGCCGTATGGCTACACCTTC
>NA|TRBJ2-5|TRBD1|TRBV9
CASSQHLDRGWQETQYF
TGTGCCAGCAGCCAGCACCTCGACAGGGGGTGGCAAGAGACCCAGTACTTC
>NA|TRBJ1-1|NA|TRBV10-3
CAISEGLMGPAFF
TGTGCCATCAGTGAGGGGTTGATGGGGCCAGCTTTCTTT
>NA|TRBJ2-7|TRBD2|TRBV12-5
CASGFGAGVTHEQYF
TGTGCTAGTGGTTTCGGGGCGGGGGTTACCCACGAGCAGTACTTC
>NA|TRBJ1-1|NA|TRBV2
CASSENWGQVAEAFF
TGTGCCAGCAGTGAAAATTGGGGTCAGGTCGCTGAAGCTTTCTTT
>NA|TRBJ2-3|TRBD2|TRBV18
CASSPTGGPTDTQYF
TGTGCCAGCTCACCAACGGGGGGGCCGACAGATACGCAGTATTTT
>once|TRBJ2-7|TRBD2|TRBV27
CASSSSLAGRSYEQYF
TGTGCCAGCAGTTCCTCCCTAGCGGGGCGGTCCTACGAGCAGTACTTC
>NA|TRBJ2-5|NA|TRBV10-3
CVISESLADVGETQYF
TGTGTCATCAGTGAGTCCTTAGCAGATGTCGGTGAGACCCAGTACTTC
>NA|TRBJ2-7|NA|TRBV25-1
CASSATLGVREQYF
TGTGCCAGCAGTGCCACCCTGGGGGTACGCGAGCAGTACTTC
>NA|TRBJ1-2|TRBD1|TRBV19
CASSSRTGSGYTF
TGTGCCAGTAGTAGCCGGACAGGGTCTGGCTACACCTTC
>NA|TRBJ2-3|NA|TRBV7-2
CASSSLLRGPDTQYF
TGTGCCAGCAGCTCGCTCCTGAGGGGCCCCGATACGCAGTATTTT
>NA|TRBJ1-2|TRBD1|TRBV15
CATSPRDRDSGGYTF
TGTGCCACCAGCCCACGGGACAGGGACTCGGGTGGCTACACCTTC
>NA|TRBJ2-3|NA|TRBV19
CASREGTTPDTQYF
TGTGCCAGTAGGGAAGGGACGACCCCCGATACGCAGTATTTT
>NA|TRBJ2-1|TRBD2|TRBV11-2
CASSLTSGGHEQFF
TGTGCCAGCAGCTTAACTAGCGGGGGCCATGAGCAGTTCTTC